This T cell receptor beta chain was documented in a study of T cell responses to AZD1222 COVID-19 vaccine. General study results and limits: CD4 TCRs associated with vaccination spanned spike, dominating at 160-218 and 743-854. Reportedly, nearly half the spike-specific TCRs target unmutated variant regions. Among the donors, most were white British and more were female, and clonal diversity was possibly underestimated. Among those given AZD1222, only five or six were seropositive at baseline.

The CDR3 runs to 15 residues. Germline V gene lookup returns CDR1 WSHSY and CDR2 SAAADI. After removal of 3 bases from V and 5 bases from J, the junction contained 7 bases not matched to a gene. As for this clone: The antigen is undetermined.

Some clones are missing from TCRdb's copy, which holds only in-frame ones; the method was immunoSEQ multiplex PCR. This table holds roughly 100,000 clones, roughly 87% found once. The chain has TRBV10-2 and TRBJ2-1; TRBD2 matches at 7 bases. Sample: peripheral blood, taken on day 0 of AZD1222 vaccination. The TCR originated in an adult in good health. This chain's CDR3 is CASSDRLAVHNEQFF. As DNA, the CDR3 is TGCGCCAGCAGTGATAGGCTAGCGGTCCACAATGAGCAGTTCTTC.